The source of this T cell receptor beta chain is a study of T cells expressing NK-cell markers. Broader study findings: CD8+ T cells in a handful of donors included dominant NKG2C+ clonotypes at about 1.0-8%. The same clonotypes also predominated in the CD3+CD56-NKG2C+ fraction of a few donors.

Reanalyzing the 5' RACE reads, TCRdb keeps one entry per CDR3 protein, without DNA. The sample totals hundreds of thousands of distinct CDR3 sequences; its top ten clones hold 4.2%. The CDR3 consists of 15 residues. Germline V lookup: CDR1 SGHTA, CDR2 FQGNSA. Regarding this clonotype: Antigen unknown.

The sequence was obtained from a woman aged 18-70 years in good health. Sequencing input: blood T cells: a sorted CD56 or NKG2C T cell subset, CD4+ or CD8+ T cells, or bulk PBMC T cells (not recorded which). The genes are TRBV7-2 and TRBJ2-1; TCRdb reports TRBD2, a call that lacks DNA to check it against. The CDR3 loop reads CASSRGLPSYNEQFF.